A single sample gave rise to the 8 T cell receptor beta chains below, sequenced in a study of T-cell reconstitution after alpha-beta-depleted transplantation in children. Preparation of the TCRbeta library used unique molecular identifiers. TCRdb redid the calling of the PCR reads with MiXCR, one entry per CDR3 protein. Of approximately 590,000 distinct CDR3 sequences listed, roughly a tenth are singletons. Source: PBMCs from the stem cell graft donor, taken from the stem cell graft. These TCRs come from a human donor who donated a stem cell graft to a child with acute myeloid leukemia.

The CDR3 DNA reads as TGTGCCAGCAGTGAATCGGATGTCATACTCTACCAAGAGACCCAGTACTTC. Its protein product is CASSESDVILYQETQYF. This chain connects TRBV25-1 to TRBJ2-5; D is undetermined. Germline CDR1 reads MGHDK; CDR2 reads SYGVNS. The CDR3 extends over 17 amino acids. Deletions cut 1 base from V and 0 bases from J, with 15 bases between. The full variable domain, completed using reference TRBV25-1 and TRBJ2-5, is EADIYQTPRYLVIGTGKKITLECSQTMGHDKMYWYQQDPGMELHLIHYSYGVNSTEKGDLSSESTVSRIRTEHFPLTLESARPSHTSQYLCASSESDVILYQETQYFGPGTRLLVL.

This clonotype showed up many times. This chain connects TRBV20-1 to TRBJ2-1; TRBD2 matches 14 bases. CDR1 is DFQATT and CDR2 is SNEGSKA in the germline V gene (reference sequence). J lost 6 bases, V lost 3 bases, and 4 bases had no gene match. The CDR3 covers 15 residues. The CDR3 here is CSASKGLAGANEQFF. The CDR3 nucleotides are TGCAGTGCTAGTAAGGGACTAGCGGGAGCCAATGAGCAGTTCTTC.

This clonotype has more than one count but fewer than ten. The rearrangement joins TRBV10-3 to TRBJ2-2; tentative D call: TRBD1 (5 bases). The germline CDR1 and CDR2 sequences are ENHRY and SYGVKD. This CDR3 contains 15 residues. V shed 6 bases and J shed 0 bases, with 11 bases lying between them. The CDR3 reads CAISSDRTNTGELFF. Written as DNA, the CDR3 is TGTGCCATCAGCTCAGACAGAACGAACACCGGGGAGCTGTTTTTT.

This chain connects TRBV5-1 to TRBJ2-2, with 7 bases that match TRBD1. This CDR3 has 17 amino acids. Germline CDR1 reads SGHRS; CDR2 reads YFSETQ. The junction had 9 bases not matched to a gene; V was cut back by 4 bases and J by 0 bases. In DNA, the CDR3 is TGCGCCAGCAGCGCCCGAGACAGGGCTACGAACACCGGGGAGCTGTTTTTT. Protein sequence: CASSARDRATNTGELFF. The whole variable domain, remainder taken from reference TRBV5-1 and TRBJ2-2, is KAGVTQTPRYLIKTRGQQVTLSCSPISGHRSVSWYQQTPGQGLQFLFEYFSETQRNKGNFPGRFSGRQFSNSRSEMNVSTLELGDSALYLCASSARDRATNTGELFFGEGSRLTVL.

At least ten counts were recorded for this clonotype. This rearrangement joins TRBV2 to TRBJ2-2, with D possibly TRBD1 on 5 matching bases. CDR1 and CDR2 (germline): SNHLY, FYNNEI. V gave up 7 bases and J gave up 2 bases, with 8 bases separating them. CDR3 length equals 13 residues. The CDR3 here is CASNQGNTGELFF. The CDR3 DNA follows: TGTGCCAGCAATCAGGGAAACACCGGGGAGCTGTTTTTT.

Only a few counts were recorded for this clonotype. J is TRBJ2-7 and V is TRBV7-6; no reliable D call. The CDR3 spans 12 residues. The germline CDR1 and CDR2 sequences are SGHVS and FNYEAQ. V was trimmed by 1 base and J by 6 bases, leaving 7 bases between them. The CDR3 protein is CASSLDRGEQYF. CDR3 coding DNA: TGTGCCAGCAGCTTAGATCGAGGCGAGCAGTACTTC.

The J gene is TRBJ2-1, the V gene TRBV7-9; 12 nucleotides line up with TRBD1. Germline V gene lookup returns CDR1 SEHNR and CDR2 FQNEAQ (reference sequence). The V gene end was trimmed by 5 bases and the J gene end by 7 bases; junction bases not matched to a gene: 6. The CDR3 runs to 15 residues. As DNA, the CDR3 is TGTGCCAGCAGCCCTATGGGACAGGGGGCTAATGAGCAGTTCTTC. It specifies CASSPMGQGANEQFF.

This chain uses TRBV27 with TRBJ2-1; 7 bases agree with TRBD1. The ends lost 6 bases at V and 3 bases at J; junction bases unmatched: 5. The CDR3 contains 14 residues. Germline CDR1 is MNHEY and CDR2 is SMNVEV (reference sequence). CDR3 sequence (DNA): TGTGCCAGCAGAGGGACAGCCCACTACAATGAGCAGTTCTTC. It yields the protein CASRGTAHYNEQFF.